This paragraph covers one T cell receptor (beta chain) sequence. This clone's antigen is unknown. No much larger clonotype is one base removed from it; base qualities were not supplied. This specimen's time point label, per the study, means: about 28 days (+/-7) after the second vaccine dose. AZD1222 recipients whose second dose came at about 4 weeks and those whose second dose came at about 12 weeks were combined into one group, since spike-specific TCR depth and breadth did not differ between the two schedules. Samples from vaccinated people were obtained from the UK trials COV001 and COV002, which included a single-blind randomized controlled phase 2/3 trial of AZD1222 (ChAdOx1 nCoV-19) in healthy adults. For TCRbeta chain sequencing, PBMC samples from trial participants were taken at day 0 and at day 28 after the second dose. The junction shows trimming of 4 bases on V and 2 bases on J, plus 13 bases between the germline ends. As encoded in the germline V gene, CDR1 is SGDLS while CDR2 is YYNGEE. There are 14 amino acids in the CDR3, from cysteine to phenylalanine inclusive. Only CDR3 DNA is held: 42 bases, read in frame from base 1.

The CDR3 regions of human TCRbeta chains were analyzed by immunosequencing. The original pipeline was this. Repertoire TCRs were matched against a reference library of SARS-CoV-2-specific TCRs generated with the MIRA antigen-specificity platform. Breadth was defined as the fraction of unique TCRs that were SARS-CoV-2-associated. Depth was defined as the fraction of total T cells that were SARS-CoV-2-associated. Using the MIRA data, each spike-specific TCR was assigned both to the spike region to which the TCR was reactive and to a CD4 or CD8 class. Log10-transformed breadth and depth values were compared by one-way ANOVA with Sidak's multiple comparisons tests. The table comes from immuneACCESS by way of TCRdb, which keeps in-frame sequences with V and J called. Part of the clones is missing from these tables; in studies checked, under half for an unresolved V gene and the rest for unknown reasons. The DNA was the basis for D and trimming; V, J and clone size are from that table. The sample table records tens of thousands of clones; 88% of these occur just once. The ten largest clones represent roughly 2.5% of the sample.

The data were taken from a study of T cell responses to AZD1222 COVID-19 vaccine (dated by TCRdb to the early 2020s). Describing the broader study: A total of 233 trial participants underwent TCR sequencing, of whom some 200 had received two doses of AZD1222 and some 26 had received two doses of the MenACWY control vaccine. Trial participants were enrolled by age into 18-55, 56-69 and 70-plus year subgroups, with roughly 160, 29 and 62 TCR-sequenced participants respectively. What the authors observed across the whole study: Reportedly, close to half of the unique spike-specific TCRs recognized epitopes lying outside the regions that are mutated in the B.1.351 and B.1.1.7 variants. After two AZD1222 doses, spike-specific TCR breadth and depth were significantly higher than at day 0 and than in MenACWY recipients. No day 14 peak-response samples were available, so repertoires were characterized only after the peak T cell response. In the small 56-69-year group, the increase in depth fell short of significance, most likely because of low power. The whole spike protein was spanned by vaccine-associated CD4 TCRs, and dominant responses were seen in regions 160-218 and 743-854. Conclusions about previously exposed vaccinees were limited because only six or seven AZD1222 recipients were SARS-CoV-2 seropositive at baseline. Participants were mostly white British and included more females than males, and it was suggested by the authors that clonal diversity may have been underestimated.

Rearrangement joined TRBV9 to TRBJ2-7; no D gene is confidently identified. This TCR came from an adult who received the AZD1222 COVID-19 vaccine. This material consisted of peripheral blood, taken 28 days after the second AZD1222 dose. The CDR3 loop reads CASSPVLLPYEQYF. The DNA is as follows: TGTGCCAGCAGCCCCGTTCTTTTGCCCTACGAGCAGTACTTC.